A selection of T cell receptor beta chains follows, all from one sample in a study of T cell repertoires in cytomegalovirus infection. The antigens these receptors bind are not known. Via MiXCR, TCRdb re-called the reads, giving one row per CDR3 protein. The repertoire holds approximately 70,000 distinct CDR3 sequences, with approximately 22% as singletons. Source material: PBMCs, sequenced either directly or after in vitro stimulation (not recorded which). These TCRs come from a human donor in good health (CMV status not recorded). Some clones in this sample may be carry-over from other donors' samples. The CDR3 runs from the conserved cysteine through the conserved F or W. A D gene is named only where the DNA matches it firmly. Expanded clones are given a class, and other clones once, few, many or no size at all.

v_gene	abundance	d_gene	j_gene	CDR3nt	CDR3aa
TRBV19	-	TRBD2	TRBJ2-3	TGTGCCAGTAGTACGGGACTAGCGGGCTACACAGATACGCAGTATTTT	CASSTGLAGYTDTQYF
TRBV7-2	many	-	TRBJ2-7	TGTGCCAGCAGGGCGGGGAACTCCTACGAGCAGTACTTC	CASRAGNSYEQYF
TRBV7-2	-	TRBD1	TRBJ2-1	TGTGCCAGCAGCTCTGGGACAGGGGCCTACAATGAGCAGTTCTTC	CASSSGTGAYNEQFF
TRBV5-4	-	-	TRBJ2-3	TGTGCCAGCAGCTTAAGAGGCGGAATCTCCGGATCAGTTGGGCAGTATTTT	CASSLRGGISGSVGQYF
TRBV6-1	few	-	TRBJ2-1	TGTGCCAGCATAGTAGACGCTTACTTCTCCTACAATGAGCAGTTCTTC	CASIVDAYFSYNEQFF
TRBV23-1	few	-	TRBJ2-1	TGCGCCATCTTCCAAAGATGGCATCCTCCAGTAGGTGAGCAGTTCTTC	CAIFQRWHPPVGEQFF
TRBV3-1	-	TRBD2	TRBJ2-2	TGTGCCAGCAGCCAAGTACTAGCGGGGAACACCGGGGAGCTGTTTTTT	CASSQVLAGNTGELFF
TRBV12-3/TRBV12-4	-	-	TRBJ2-3	TGTGCCAGCAGTTTAGGAAGCGGACGGAAAGATACGCAGTATTTT	CASSLGSGRKDTQYF
TRBV2	-	-	TRBJ2-2	TGTGCCAGCAGCAAGAAGCGGGTCGGGAACACCGGGGAGCTGTTTTTT	CASSKKRVGNTGELFF
TRBV7-6	many	-	TRBJ1-1	TGTGCCAGCAGCCCATACACGACAGCAACGCCCAGACGTGGCACTGAAGCTTTCTTT	CASSPYTTATPRRGTEAFF
TRBV27	once	-	TRBJ2-3	TGTGCCAGCAGGGGATTAGATACGCAGTATTTT	CASRGLDTQYF
TRBV12-3/TRBV12-4	-	-	TRBJ2-5	TGTGCCAGCAGCTCGCTACTGGGGATTACCGGGGCGGGAGAGACCCAGTACTTC	CASSSLLGITGAGETQYF
TRBV7-2	many	-	TRBJ1-1	TGTGCCAGCAGCGGACAGCTGAACACTGAAGCTTTCTTT	CASSGQLNTEAFF
TRBV7-6	-	TRBD2	TRBJ2-3	TGTGCCAGCAGCCCTAGCGGGAACTCCGGAGATACGCAGTATTTT	CASSPSGNSGDTQYF
TRBV19	-	-	TRBJ1-5	TGTGCCAGTAGAAACCCGTCAGAGGTTTGGGGATCGCCCCAGCATTTT	CASRNPSEVWGSPQHF
TRBV3-1	-	-	TRBJ2-1	TGTGCCAGCACGTGGAGGAGCGGGCGAAATGAGCAGTTCTTC	CASTWRSGRNEQFF
TRBV6-1	few	-	TRBJ1-3	TGTGCCAGCAACCACCGGGCTGGAAACACCATATATTTT	CASNHRAGNTIYF
TRBV28	few	TRBD2	TRBJ2-1	TGTGCCAGTGCTAGCGGGAGCCTCAATGAGCAGTTCTTC	CASASGSLNEQFF
TRBV24-1	-	TRBD1	TRBJ2-1	TGTGCCACCAGTGCATTCACAGGGGTGGGGGAGCAGTTCTTC	CATSAFTGVGEQFF
TRBV10-3	many	TRBD2	TRBJ2-3	TGTGCCATCAGAGCGGGAGGCACAGATACGCAGTATTTT	CAIRAGGTDTQYF
TRBV20-1	-	TRBD1	TRBJ1-1	TGCAGTGCTACTGGACAGGGGGCGTCGGACACTGAAGCTTTCTTT	CSATGQGASDTEAFF
TRBV25-1	-	-	TRBJ1-1	TGTGCCAGCAGTGAATATGGAACCAACACTGAAGCTTTCTTT	CASSEYGTNTEAFF
TRBV7-4	-	TRBD1	TRBJ1-1	TGTGCCAGCAGCCCCCCGGGACAGGGAGGGAACACTGAAGCTTTCTTT	CASSPPGQGGNTEAFF
TRBV6-6	-	-	TRBJ2-1	TGTGCCAGCAGTGGGCCCTTCTCCAATGAGCAGTTCTTC	CASSGPFSNEQFF
TRBV11-2	-	TRBD2	TRBJ2-1	TGTGCCAGCAGCTTAAGATTGGGGCGGGAGGCGAGCTCCTACAATGAGCAGTTCTTC	CASSLRLGREASSYNEQFF
TRBV5-4	once	TRBD1	TRBJ1-1	TGTGCCAGCAGCAAGGGACAGGTGGCCACTGAAGCTTTCTTT	CASSKGQVATEAFF